Below are 14 T cell receptor beta chains sequenced from a single sample in a study of shared clonotypes between healthy human individuals (TCRdb year 2020). Libraries were made using the immunoSEQ multiplex PCR assay. This is the immuneACCESS table as TCRdb keeps it, with only in-frame sequences that have V and J called. A part of the clones is gone; compared with another copy, unresolved V genes explain less than half, and the rest is unexplained. For this sample there are 1 million to 1.3 million clones; about 84% appear just once. The ten most abundant clones make up more than 0.55% of the sample. What was sequenced was memory CD4+ T cells from PBMCs. Taken with the paper, the label for cell subset or site translates to: CD45RA-negative fraction. All receptors come from a man aged 18 to 35 in good health. Some clones in this sample may be carry-over from other donors' samples.

There are many counts of this clone. As DNA, the CDR3 is TGTGCCAGCAGCACCCCCGGGGACAGCGGGGGAGGCTACACCTTC. As protein: CASSTPGDSGGGYTF. The V call is TRBV9, the J call TRBJ1-2; 7 bases match TRBD1. The CDR3 sequence is 15 residues long. In germline, CDR1 is SGDLS, CDR2 YYNGEE. Unmatched junction bases numbered 14, after V lost 4 bases and J lost 8 bases.

The chain is built from TRBV5-5 and TRBJ2-3; TRBD2 might be the D (5 bases). This CDR3 has 14 amino acids. V was shortened by 0 bases and J by 5 bases, with 10 bases between the two germline ends. CDR1 and CDR2 (germline): SGHKS, YYEKEE (reference sequence). The CDR3 loop is CASSLARGGDTQYF. As DNA, the CDR3 is TGTGCCAGCAGCTTGGCCAGAGGAGGAGATACGCAGTATTTT.

This chain connects TRBV10-3 to TRBJ2-2; weak D call: TRBD1 (6 bases). Per germline, CDR1 ENHRY and CDR2 SYGVKD. V lost 6 bases and J 3 bases, leaving 11 bases between the germline ends. The CDR3 contains 14 residues. CDR3 residues: CAISDRFDTGELFF. CDR3 DNA: TGTGCCATCAGCGACAGGTTTGACACCGGGGAGCTGTTTTTT.

The rearrangement uses TRBV7-9 and TRBJ2-4; D is possibly TRBD1 (7 bases). This CDR3 spans 13 amino acids. V was cut by 5 bases and J by 7 bases, with 12 bases left in between. Germline V gives CDR1 SEHNR, CDR2 FQNEAQ (reference sequence). CDR3 nucleotides: TGTGCCAGCAGCCCCTCAGGGGGGAACATTCAGTACTTC. Its translation: CASSPSGGNIQYF.

In the case of this clone: A far larger clone differs by one base, so this is likely a read error. The sample carries other DNA sequences with the same CDR3. This rearrangement joins TRBV10-3 to TRBJ2-7; perhaps D is TRBD1 or TRBD2 (5 bases each). In germline, CDR1 is ENHRY, CDR2 SYGVKD. The CDR3 is 16 amino acids. CDR3 nucleotide sequence: TGCGCCATCAGTGTAAATGGGCCAGGGAGTCCCTACGAGCAGTACTTC. As protein: CAISVNGPGSPYEQYF.

This clone showed up just once. DNA for the CDR3: TGTGCCAGCAAACCGCGGGAGATGGGGACCGCTGAGCAGTTCTTC. Encoded protein: CASKPREMGTAEQFF. The chain uses TRBV6-5 and TRBJ2-1; 7 nucleotides match TRBD2. CDR1 and CDR2 from the germline V gene are MNHEY and SVGAGI. With V trimmed by 7 bases and J by 9 bases, 15 bases remained unmatched. This CDR3 has 15 residues.

The chain couples TRBV7-9 to TRBJ1-1, with unresolved D. Germline values: CDR1 SEHNR, CDR2 FQNEAQ (reference sequence). Trimming removed 4 bases from V and 1 base from J, with 7 bases in between. This CDR3 contains 13 residues. This chain's CDR3 is CASSYVENTEAFF. The CDR3 nucleotides are TGTGCCAGCAGCTACGTAGAGAACACTGAAGCTTTCTTT.

The chain employs TRBV6-1 and TRBJ2-1; 8 nucleotides agree with TRBD1. The CDR3 is 14 residues long. CDR1 and CDR2 from the germline V gene are MNHNS and SASEGT. J was trimmed by 8 bases and V by 4 bases; bases with no gene match: 7. The CDR3 loop is CASSGRTGLDEQFF. CDR3 bases: TGTGCCAGCAGTGGCAGGACAGGGTTAGATGAGCAGTTCTTC.

This chain uses TRBV5-4 with TRBJ2-3; D remains unclear. The CDR3 is made up of 13 amino acids. Trimming removed 3 bases at V and 4 bases at J, with 9 bases between. Looked up from germline, CDR1 is SGHNT and CDR2 is YYREEE (reference sequence). CDR3 protein: CASSSDGPDTQYF. The CDR3 DNA reads TGTGCCAGCAGCTCAGATGGGCCAGATACGCAGTATTTT.

The chain links TRBV5-1 to TRBJ2-3, with 13 bases fitting TRBD2. Trimming at V came to 4 bases and at J to 3 bases, leaving 8 bases not matched to a gene. This CDR3 region has 17 residues. Germline lookup yields CDR1 SGHRS and CDR2 YFSETQ. The CDR3 region is CASSGGLAGFVTDTQYF. CDR3 in DNA: TGCGCCAGCAGCGGGGGACTAGCGGGGTTCGTGACAGATACGCAGTATTTT.

The rearrangement links TRBV21-1 to TRBJ2-7; the table's D call, TRBD2, has no DNA check behind it. TRBV21-1 represents a pseudogene. The CDR3 contains 12 residues. The CDR3 here is CASSPQTREQYF. In nucleotides, the CDR3 is TGTGCCAGCAGTCCCCAGACGAGGGAGCAGTACTTC.

This chain links TRBV29-1 with TRBJ2-7; TRBD2 aligns across 7 bases. J lost 2 bases, V lost 4 bases, and 8 bases had no gene match. Germline V gives CDR1 SQVTM, CDR2 ANQGSEA. The CDR3 has 14 residues. Written as DNA, the CDR3 is TGCAGCGTTGTCAGCAGCGGGAAGACCTACGAGCAGTACTTC. The encoded protein is CSVVSSGKTYEQYF.

The rearrangement joins TRBV4-2 to TRBJ2-2; 13 bases map to TRBD2. V shed 2 bases and J 6 bases; nucleotides not matched to a gene: 12. The CDR3 is made up of 19 amino acids. The V gene's germline CDR1 is LGHNA and CDR2 YNFKEQ. The CDR3 sequence is CASSQFPGTSGISAGELFF. Here the CDR3 DNA reads TGTGCCAGCAGCCAATTTCCCGGGACTAGCGGGATATCGGCCGGGGAGCTGTTTTTT.

The gene calls are TRBV2 and TRBJ1-4; D call uncertain. Trimming removed 4 bases at V and 6 bases at J, with 15 bases between. Germline assignment: CDR1 SNHLY and CDR2 FYNNEI. The CDR3 consists of 15 residues. The CDR3, as DNA: TGTGCCAGCAGTGCCACCTCCACCGGCTATGAAAAACTGTTTTTT. Encoded protein: CASSATSTGYEKLFF.